This TCR beta chain was sequenced for a study of tumor-infiltrating lymphocytes in primary liver carcinoma. Study information: Yields of productive TCRbeta reads ranged from roughly 3.5 to 7.13 million per sample and were similar across tissue types. Study results and caveats: Only about 7.5-24% of top clones showed up in all five tumor regions. The study found tumor-adjacent and tumor-blood pairs overlapped less than tumor region pairs.

To note about this clonotype: Its antigen remains unknown. Its ends do not fully match the called genes, so a read error is possible.

From about 20-30 mg of unsorted bulk tissue, DNA and RNA were co-extracted together. The germline V gene has CDR1 SGHAT and CDR2 FQNNGV. The CDR3 is made up of 16 amino acids. Reverse transcription of roughly 470 ng total RNA with a constant-region primer produced TCR beta cDNA. Three rounds of nested multiplex PCR with slightly modified ARM-PCR produced TCR beta libraries. Running about 11 cycles apiece, the first two PCR rounds relied on TRBV1-TRBV30 forward primers together with a C-beta reverse primer. From the multiplex PCR reads, TCRdb called clonotypes with MiXCR, one entry per CDR3 protein. The sample has some 20,000 distinct CDR3 sequences; around 77% are singletons.

This sequence joins TRBV11-2 and TRBJ2-3, with 7 bases identical to TRBD1. The source is a woman aged 25 to 39 with primary liver carcinoma and hepatitis B virus infection. Sequenced: liver tumor tissue from sampling region 4. The subset is: tumor region T4, right-lateral pole. As DNA, the CDR3 is TGTTCCAGGAGCCGGACGCGACAGGGAAGGGGAGATACACAGTATTTT. It specifies CSRSRTRQGRGDTQYF.